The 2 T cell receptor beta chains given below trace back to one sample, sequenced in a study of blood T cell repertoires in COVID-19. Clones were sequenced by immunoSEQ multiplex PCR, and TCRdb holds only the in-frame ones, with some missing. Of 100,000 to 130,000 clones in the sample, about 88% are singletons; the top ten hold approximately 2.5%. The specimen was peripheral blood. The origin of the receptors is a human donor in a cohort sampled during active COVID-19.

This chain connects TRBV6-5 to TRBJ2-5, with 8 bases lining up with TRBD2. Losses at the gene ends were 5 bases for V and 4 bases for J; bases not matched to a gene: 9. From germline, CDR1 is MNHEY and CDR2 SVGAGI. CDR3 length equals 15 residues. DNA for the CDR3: TGTGCCAGCAGTCCAGGACTAGCAGGGGCAGAGACCCAGTACTTC. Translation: CASSPGLAGAETQYF.

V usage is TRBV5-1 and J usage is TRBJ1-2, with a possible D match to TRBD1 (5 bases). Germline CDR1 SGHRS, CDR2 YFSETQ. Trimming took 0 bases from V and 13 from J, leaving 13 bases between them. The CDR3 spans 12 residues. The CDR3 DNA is TGCGCCAGCAGCTTGGGGGGCGACCCCCCCACCTTC. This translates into CASSLGGDPPTF.